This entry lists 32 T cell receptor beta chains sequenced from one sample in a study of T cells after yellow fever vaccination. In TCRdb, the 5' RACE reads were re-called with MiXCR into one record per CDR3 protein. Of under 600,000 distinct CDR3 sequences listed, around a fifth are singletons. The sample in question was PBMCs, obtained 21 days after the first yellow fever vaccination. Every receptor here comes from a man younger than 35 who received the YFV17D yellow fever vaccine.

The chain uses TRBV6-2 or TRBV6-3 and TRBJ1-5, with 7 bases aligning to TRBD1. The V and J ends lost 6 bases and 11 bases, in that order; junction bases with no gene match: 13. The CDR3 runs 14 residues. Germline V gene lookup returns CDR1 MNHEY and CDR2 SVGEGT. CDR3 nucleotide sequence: TGTGCCAGCAGCACCGGACAGGCCTCGGATGCCCAGCATTTT. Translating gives CASSTGQASDAQHF.

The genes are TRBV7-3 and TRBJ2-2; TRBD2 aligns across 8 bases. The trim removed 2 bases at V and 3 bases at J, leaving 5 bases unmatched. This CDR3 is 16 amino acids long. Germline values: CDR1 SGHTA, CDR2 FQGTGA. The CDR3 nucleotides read TGTGCCAGCAGCTTAGGTGGCGGGGGGTACACCGGGGAGCTGTTTTTT. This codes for CASSLGGGGYTGELFF.

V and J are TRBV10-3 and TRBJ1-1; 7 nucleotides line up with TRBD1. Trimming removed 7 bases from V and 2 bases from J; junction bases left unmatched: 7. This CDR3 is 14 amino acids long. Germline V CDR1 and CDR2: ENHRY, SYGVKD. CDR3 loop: CAINNRGSNTEAFF. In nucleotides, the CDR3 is TGTGCCATCAATAACAGGGGTAGTAACACTGAAGCTTTCTTT.

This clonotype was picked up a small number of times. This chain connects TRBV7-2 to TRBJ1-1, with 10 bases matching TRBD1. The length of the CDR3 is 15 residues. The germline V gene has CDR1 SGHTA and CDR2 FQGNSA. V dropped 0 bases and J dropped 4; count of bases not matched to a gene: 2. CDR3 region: CASSLAGQGLTEAFF. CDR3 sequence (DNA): TGTGCCAGCAGCTTAGCGGGACAGGGGCTCACTGAAGCTTTCTTT.

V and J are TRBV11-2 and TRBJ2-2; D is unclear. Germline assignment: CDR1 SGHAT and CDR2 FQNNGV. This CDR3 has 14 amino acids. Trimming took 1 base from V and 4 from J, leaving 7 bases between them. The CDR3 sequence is CASSLGSTTGELFF. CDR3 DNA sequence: TGTGCCAGCAGCTTAGGTTCGACCACCGGGGAGCTGTTTTTT.

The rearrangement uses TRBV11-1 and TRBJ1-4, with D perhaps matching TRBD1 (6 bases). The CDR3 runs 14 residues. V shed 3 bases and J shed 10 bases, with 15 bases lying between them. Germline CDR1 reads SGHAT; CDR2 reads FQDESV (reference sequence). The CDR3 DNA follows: TGTGCCAGCAGCTTGAACAGGGAAGTGGGAAAACTGTTTTTT. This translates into CASSLNREVGKLFF.

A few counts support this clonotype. The CDR3 DNA reads as TGCGCCAGCAGCTTGGAGGATGAAAAACTGTTTTTT. Translation gives CASSLEDEKLFF. The V call is TRBV5-1, the J call TRBJ1-4; D remains unclear. V was pared by 0 bases and J by 6 bases, with 3 bases between. This CDR3 is 12 amino acids long. Per the germline V gene, CDR1 is SGHRS and CDR2 is YFSETQ. The whole variable domain, remainder taken from reference TRBV5-1 and TRBJ1-4, is KAGVTQTPRYLIKTRGQQVTLSCSPISGHRSVSWYQQTPGQGLQFLFEYFSETQRNKGNFPGRFSGRQFSNSRSEMNVSTLELGDSALYLCASSLEDEKLFFGSGTQLSVL.

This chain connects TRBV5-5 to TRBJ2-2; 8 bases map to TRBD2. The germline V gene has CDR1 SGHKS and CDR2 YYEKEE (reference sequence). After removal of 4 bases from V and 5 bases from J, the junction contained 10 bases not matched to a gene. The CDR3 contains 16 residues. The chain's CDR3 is CASSGALAVVTGELFF. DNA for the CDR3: TGTGCCAGCAGCGGGGCACTAGCGGTCGTTACCGGGGAGCTGTTTTTT. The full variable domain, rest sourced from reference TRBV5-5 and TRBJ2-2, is DAGVTQSPTHLIKTRGQQVTLRCSPISGHKSVSWYQQVLGQGPQFIFQYYEKEERGRGNFPDRFSARQFPNYSSELNVNALLLGDSALYLCASSGALAVVTGELFFGEGSRLTVL.

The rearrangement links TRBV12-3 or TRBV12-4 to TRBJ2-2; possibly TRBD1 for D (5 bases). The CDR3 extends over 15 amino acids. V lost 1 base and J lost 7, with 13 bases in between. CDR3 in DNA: TGTGCCAGCAGTTTAGTCGACAGACCGGGCGGGGAGCTGTTTTTT. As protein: CASSLVDRPGGELFF.

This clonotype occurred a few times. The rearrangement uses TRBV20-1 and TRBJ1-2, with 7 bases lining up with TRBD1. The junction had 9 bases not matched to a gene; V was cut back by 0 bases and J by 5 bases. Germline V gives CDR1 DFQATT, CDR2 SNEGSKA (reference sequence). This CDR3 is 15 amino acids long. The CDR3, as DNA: TGCAGTGCTAGAGATCTTACGACAGGGAGATATGGCTACACCTTC. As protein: CSARDLTTGRYGYTF.

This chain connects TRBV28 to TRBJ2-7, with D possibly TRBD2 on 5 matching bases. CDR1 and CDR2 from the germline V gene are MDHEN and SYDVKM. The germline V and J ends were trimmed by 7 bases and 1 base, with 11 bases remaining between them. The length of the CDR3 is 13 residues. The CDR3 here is CASKSRGSYEQYV. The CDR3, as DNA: TGTGCCAGCAAGAGTCGGGGTTCCTACGAGCAGTACGTC.

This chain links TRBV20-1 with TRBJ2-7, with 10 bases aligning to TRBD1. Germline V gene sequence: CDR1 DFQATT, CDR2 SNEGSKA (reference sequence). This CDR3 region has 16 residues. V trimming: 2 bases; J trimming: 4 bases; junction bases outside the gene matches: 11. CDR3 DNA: TGCAGTGCTAGACCGAGACAGGGGGCCCACTTGTACGAGCAGTACTTC. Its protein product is CSARPRQGAHLYEQYF.

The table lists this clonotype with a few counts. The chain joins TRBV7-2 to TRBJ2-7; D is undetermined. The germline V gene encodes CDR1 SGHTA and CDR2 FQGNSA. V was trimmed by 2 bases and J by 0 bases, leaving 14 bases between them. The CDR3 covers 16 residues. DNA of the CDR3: TGTGCCAGCAGCTTATGGGCGAGCAGGAGCTCCTACGAGCAGTACTTC. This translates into CASSLWASRSSYEQYF.

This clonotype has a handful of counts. The CDR3 DNA reads as TGTGCCAGCAGCTTACATGCAGGAGAGATCGAGCAGTACTTC. Translation: CASSLHAGEIEQYF. The rearrangement joins TRBV13 to TRBJ2-7; unclear D gene. Trimming removed 2 bases at V and 6 bases at J, with 14 bases between. Germline CDR1 is PRHDT and CDR2 is FYEKMQ (reference sequence). This CDR3 is 14 amino acids long.

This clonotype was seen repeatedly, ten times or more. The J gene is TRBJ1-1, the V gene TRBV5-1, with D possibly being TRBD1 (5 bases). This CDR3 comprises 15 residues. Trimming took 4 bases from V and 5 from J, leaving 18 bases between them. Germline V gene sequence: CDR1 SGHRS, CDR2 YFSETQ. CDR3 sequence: CASSTFGDGGTEAFF. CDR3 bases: TGCGCCAGCAGCACTTTTGGGGACGGAGGGACTGAAGCTTTCTTT.

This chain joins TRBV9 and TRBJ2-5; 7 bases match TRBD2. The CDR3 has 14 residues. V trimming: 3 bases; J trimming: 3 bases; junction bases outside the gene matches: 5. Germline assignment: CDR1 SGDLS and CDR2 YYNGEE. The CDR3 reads CASSAGGAKETQYF. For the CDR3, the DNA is TGTGCCAGCAGCGCGGGGGGAGCGAAAGAGACCCAGTACTTC.

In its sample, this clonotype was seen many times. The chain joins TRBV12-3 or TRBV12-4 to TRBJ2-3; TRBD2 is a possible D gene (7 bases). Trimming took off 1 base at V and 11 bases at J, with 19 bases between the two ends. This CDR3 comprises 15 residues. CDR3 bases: TGTGCCAGCAGTTTAGGGGGGGGCGACCACCTCGGGCAGTATTTT. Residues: CASSLGGGDHLGQYF.

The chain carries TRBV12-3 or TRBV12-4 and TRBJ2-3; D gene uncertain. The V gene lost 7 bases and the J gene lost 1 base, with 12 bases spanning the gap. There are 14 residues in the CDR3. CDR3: CASIDRVGTDTQYF. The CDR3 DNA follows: TGTGCCAGCATAGATAGGGTTGGCACAGATACGCAGTATTTT.

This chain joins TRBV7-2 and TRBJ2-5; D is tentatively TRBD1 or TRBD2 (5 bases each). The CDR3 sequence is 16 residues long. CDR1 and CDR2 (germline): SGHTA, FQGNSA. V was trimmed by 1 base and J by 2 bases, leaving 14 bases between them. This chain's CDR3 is CASSLGPGAAQETQYF. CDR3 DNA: TGTGCCAGCAGCTTAGGGCCCGGGGCGGCTCAAGAGACCCAGTACTTC.

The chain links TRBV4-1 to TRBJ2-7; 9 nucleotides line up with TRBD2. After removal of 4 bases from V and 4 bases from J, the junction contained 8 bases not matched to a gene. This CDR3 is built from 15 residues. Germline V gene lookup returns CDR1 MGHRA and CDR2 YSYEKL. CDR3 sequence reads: CASSLEFLAGYEQYF. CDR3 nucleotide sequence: TGCGCCAGCAGCCTCGAGTTTCTAGCGGGGTACGAGCAGTACTTC.

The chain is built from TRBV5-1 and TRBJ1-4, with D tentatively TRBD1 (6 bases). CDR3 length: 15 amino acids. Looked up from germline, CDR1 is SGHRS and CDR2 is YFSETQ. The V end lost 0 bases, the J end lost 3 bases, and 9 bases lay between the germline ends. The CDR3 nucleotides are TGCGCCAGCAGCTTGGACAGGGCCTCTAATGAAAAACTGTTTTTT. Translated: CASSLDRASNEKLFF.

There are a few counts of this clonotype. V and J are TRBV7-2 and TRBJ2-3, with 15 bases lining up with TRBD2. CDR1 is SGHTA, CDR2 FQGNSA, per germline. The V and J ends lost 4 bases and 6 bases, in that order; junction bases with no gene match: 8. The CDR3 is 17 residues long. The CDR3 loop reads CASSSNGLAGGRDTQYF. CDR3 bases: TGTGCCAGCAGCTCCAACGGACTAGCGGGGGGGCGGGATACGCAGTATTTT.

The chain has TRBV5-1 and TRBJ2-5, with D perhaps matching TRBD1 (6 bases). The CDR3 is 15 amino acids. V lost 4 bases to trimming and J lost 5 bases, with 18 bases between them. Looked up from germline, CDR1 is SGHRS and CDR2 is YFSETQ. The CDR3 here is CASSPGTTPGETQYF. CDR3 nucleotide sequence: TGCGCCAGCAGCCCCGGGACAACCCCAGGGGAGACCCAGTACTTC. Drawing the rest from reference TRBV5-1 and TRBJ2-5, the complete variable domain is KAGVTQTPRYLIKTRGQQVTLSCSPISGHRSVSWYQQTPGQGLQFLFEYFSETQRNKGNFPGRFSGRQFSNSRSEMNVSTLELGDSALYLCASSPGTTPGETQYFGPGTRLLVL.

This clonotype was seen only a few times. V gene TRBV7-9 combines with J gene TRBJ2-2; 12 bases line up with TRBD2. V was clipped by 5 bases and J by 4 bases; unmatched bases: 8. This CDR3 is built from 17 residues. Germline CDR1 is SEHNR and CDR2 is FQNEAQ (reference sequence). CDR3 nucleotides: TGTGCCAGCAGCGACGCTAGACTAGCGGGGGTCACCGGGGAGCTGTTTTTT. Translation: CASSDARLAGVTGELFF.

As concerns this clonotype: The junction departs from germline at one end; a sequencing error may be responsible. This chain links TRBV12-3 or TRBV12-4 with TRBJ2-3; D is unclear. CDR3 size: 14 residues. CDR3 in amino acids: CASSLEASTDTQYF. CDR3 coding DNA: TGTGCCAGCAGCTTAGAGGCTAGCACAGATACGCAGTATTTT.

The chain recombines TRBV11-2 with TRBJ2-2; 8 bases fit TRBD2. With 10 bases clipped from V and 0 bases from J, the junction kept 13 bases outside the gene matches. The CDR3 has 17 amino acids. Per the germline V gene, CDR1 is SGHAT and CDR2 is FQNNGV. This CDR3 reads CATSPGWRGANTGELFF. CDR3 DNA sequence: TGTGCCACTTCGCCCGGCTGGCGGGGGGCGAACACCGGGGAGCTGTTTTTT.

CDR3 amino acids: CASSLPLGLVNTQYF. The CDR3 coding sequence is TGTGCCAGCAGCTTACCCCTGGGGCTCGTCAATACGCAGTATTTT. The rearrangement links TRBV11-2 to TRBJ2-3; D is perhaps TRBD1 (5 bases). Per the germline V gene, CDR1 is SGHAT and CDR2 is FQNNGV. The CDR3 covers 15 residues. V lost 2 bases and J 7 bases, leaving 16 bases between the germline ends.

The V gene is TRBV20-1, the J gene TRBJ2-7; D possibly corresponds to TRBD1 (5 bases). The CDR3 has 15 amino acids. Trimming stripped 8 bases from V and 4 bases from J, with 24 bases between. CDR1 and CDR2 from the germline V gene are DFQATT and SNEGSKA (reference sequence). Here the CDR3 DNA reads TGCAGTCCTACGGGTATCAGGGTCTTATTGTACGAGCAGTACTTC. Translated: CSPTGIRVLLYEQYF.

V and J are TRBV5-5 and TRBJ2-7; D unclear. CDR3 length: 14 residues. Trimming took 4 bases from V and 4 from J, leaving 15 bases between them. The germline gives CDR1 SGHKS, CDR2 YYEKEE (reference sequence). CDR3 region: CASSPARKIYEQYF. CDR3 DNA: TGTGCCAGCAGCCCGGCCAGGAAAATTTACGAGCAGTACTTC.

The DNA of the CDR3 is TGTGCCAGCAGACCTGGAACAGGGGGGTTAGCCAAAAACATTCAGTACTTC. Translating gives CASRPGTGGLAKNIQYF. The rearrangement uses TRBV6-2 or TRBV6-3 and TRBJ2-4; 8 bases are shared with TRBD1. Germline CDR1 and CDR2: MNHEY and SVGEGT. The CDR3 extends over 17 amino acids. V was pared by 6 bases and J by 0 bases, with 10 bases of the junction left unmatched.

The CDR3 reads CATVTTDRGSNIQYF. The CDR3 coding sequence is TGTGCCACCGTGACGACGGACAGGGGATCCAACATTCAGTACTTC. This sequence joins TRBV6-1 and TRBJ2-4, with 9 bases that match TRBD1. V lost 10 bases, J lost 7 bases, and 14 bases stayed unmatched. Germline V gene data show CDR1 as MNHNS and CDR2 as SASEGT. CDR3 length equals 15 residues.

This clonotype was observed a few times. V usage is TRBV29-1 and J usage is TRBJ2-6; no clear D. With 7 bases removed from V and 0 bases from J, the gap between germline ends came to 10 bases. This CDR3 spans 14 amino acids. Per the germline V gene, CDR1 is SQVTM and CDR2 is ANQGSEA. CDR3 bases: TGCAGCGCCGGCCTTGACTCTGGGGCCAACGTCCTGACTTTC. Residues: CSAGLDSGANVLTF.